The rows below give T cell receptor beta chains drawn from one sample of a study of T-cell reconstitution after alpha-beta-depleted transplantation in children. Each CDR3 protein is one row after TCRdb ran MiXCR on the PCR reads. The data show hundreds of thousands of distinct CDR3 sequences, around 12% seen once. Source: PBMCs, taken before TCRalphabeta/CD19-depleted stem cell transplant. Receptors originate from a girl aged 2-15 years with congenital amegakaryocytic thrombocytopenia, due to receive a stem cell transplant. The CDR3 runs from the conserved cysteine through the conserved F or W. Fields, in order: J gene, V gene, D gene, CDR3 protein. A D gene is named only where the DNA matches it firmly.

>TRBJ2-7|TRBV11-2|.
CASSYQVGRDEQYF
>TRBJ2-7|TRBV12-3/TRBV12-4|.
CASSSPLTYEQYF
>TRBJ2-5|TRBV6-6|.
CASSTSSIRYF
>TRBJ2-3|TRBV11-1|TRBD2
CASSLARRAGGSTDTQYF
>TRBJ2-7|TRBV2|.
CASRWTEPYEQYF
>TRBJ1-2|TRBV19|.
CASTLAGGYTF
>TRBJ2-6|TRBV5-1|.
CASSLVLVVGTTGANVLTF
>TRBJ2-4|TRBV18|TRBD1
CASSLTGVDQNIQYF
>TRBJ2-7|TRBV6-5|.
CASSYYGEGYEQYF
>TRBJ2-1|TRBV7-6|.
CASSLRSGSGNEQFF
>TRBJ1-5|TRBV20-1|.
CSARGSSKSNQPQHF
>TRBJ2-5|TRBV20-1|TRBD2
CSARDGNAGGETQYF
>TRBJ2-1|TRBV27|.
CASSAGAEQFF
>TRBJ2-7|TRBV20-1|.
CSAREVTTSYEQYF
>TRBJ1-1|TRBV24-1|TRBD1
CATSDSGRDRDTEAFF
>TRBJ1-5|TRBV27|.
CASSSSRPNQPQHF
>TRBJ1-4|TRBV6-5|.
CASSSGTPHEKLFF
>TRBJ2-7|TRBV5-1|TRBD2
CASSLETSGKSSYEQYF
>TRBJ2-7|TRBV20-1|TRBD2
CSVLEGLAGAYEQYF
>TRBJ2-3|TRBV20-1|.
CSARGRVEDTQYF
>TRBJ1-5|TRBV12-3/TRBV12-4|.
CASSLGAGYSNQPQHF
>TRBJ2-2|TRBV28|.
CASSLSMAGELFF
>TRBJ1-4|TRBV5-1|.
CASSLGHLNEKLFF
>TRBJ2-7|TRBV29-1|TRBD1
CSVVGTGVYEQYF
>TRBJ2-3|TRBV20-1|.
CSAPFSGFGDTQYF
>TRBJ1-1|TRBV6-5|.
CASRWAAGRDKNTEAFF
>TRBJ2-2|TRBV14|.
CASSLHFGTPANTGELFF
>TRBJ2-7|TRBV20-1|.
CSAMTAVHEQYF
>TRBJ2-5|TRBV7-2|.
CASSLPFLGAETQYF
>TRBJ2-3|TRBV3-1|.
CASSQETAGTDTQYF
>TRBJ2-2|TRBV6-1|.
CASSVGRGTGELFF
>TRBJ1-3|TRBV18|.
CASSPPSSGLADTIYF
>TRBJ2-1|TRBV7-9|.
CASSERLGDANEQFF
>TRBJ1-2|TRBV3-1|.
CASSHWTANYGYTF
>TRBJ2-3|TRBV15|.
CATSSLGEHDTQYF
>TRBJ2-5|TRBV7-2|TRBD1
CASSFSWQGVLQETQYF
>TRBJ2-7|TRBV6-1|.
CASRDGRQTAYEQYF
>TRBJ2-5|TRBV5-1|.
CASSLLVAQETQYF
>TRBJ2-7|TRBV20-1|.
CSARPWRGEFYEQYF
>TRBJ2-1|TRBV7-9|TRBD2
CASSRGLAAYNEQFF
>TRBJ2-1|TRBV20-1|TRBD2
CSASNGETSEQFF
>TRBJ2-7|TRBV7-9|.
CASSSGLLQYF
>TRBJ2-3|TRBV5-1|TRBD1
CASSFDRASTDTQYF
>TRBJ2-7|TRBV25-1|.
CASSEYTGISYEQYF
>TRBJ2-1|TRBV4-1|.
CASEMGTFFEGEQFF
>TRBJ2-5|TRBV11-2|.
CASSRVTPYQETQYF
>TRBJ2-3|TRBV12-3/TRBV12-4|TRBD2
CASSSQLAIPPTDTQYF
>TRBJ2-7|TRBV5-1|TRBD2
CASSWWLAEDEQYF
>TRBJ2-5|TRBV12-3/TRBV12-4|.
CASSLDAGQRAPYQETQYF
>TRBJ2-3|TRBV5-6|.
CASSSPRPGDTQYF
>TRBJ2-5|TRBV15|.
CATSRDPQHQETQYF
>TRBJ2-1|TRBV7-2|TRBD2
CASSPGGQRGTREQFF
>TRBJ2-5|TRBV5-1|TRBD2
CASSFYGTSGQETQYF
>TRBJ2-2|TRBV20-1|.
CSARQGRTNTGELFF